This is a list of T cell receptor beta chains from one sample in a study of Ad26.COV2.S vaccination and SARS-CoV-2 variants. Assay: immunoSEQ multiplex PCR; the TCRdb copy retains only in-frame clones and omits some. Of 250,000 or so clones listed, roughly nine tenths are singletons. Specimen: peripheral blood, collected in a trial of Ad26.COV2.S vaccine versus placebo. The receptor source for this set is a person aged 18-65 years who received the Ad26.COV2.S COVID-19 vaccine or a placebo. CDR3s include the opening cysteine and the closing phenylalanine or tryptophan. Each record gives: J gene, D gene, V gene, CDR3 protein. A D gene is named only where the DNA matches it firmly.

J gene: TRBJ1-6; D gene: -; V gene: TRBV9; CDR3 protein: CASSPSNRGGNSPLHF
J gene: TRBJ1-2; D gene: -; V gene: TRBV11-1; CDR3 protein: CASSLLTGKGYTF
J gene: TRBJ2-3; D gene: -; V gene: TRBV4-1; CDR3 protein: CASSPPVRGTDTQYF
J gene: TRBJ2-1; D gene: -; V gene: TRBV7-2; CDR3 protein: CASSLWNEQFF
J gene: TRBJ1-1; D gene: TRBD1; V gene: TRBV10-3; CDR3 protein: CAIRAPGGHTEAFF
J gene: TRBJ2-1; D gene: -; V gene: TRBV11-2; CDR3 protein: CASSLGFHHSYNEQFF
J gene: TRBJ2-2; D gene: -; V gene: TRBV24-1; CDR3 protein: CATSDLPGTTSGGELFF
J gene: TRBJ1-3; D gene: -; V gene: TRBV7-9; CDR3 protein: CASSTLGKNTIYF
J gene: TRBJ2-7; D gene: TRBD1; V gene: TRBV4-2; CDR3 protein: CASSQETGTGGYEQYF
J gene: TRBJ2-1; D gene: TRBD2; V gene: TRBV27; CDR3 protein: CASSLWGGGVTNEQFF
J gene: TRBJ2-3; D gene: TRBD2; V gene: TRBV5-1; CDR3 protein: CASSPLGTSGVGDTQYF
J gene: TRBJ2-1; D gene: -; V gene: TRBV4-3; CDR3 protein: CASSQASAGSNEQFF
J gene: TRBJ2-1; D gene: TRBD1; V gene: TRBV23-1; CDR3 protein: CASSPWDSRNEQFF
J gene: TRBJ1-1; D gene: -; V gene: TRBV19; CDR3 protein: CASSIGQNTEAFF
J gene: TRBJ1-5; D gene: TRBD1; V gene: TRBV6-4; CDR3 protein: CASPPGGQGIYSNQPQHF
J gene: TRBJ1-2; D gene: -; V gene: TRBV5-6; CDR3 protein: CASSLGQVTNGYTF
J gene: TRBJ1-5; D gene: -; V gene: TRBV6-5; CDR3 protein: CASIENGNQPQHF
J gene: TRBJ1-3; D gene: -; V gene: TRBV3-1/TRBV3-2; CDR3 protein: CASRSGTSGNTIYF
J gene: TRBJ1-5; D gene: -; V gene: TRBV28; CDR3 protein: CASSKRGGINQPQHF
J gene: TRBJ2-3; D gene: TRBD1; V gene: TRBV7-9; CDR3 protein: CASSFGQGTDTQYF
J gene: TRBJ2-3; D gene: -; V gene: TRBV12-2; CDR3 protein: CASRLLEYSQGSTTDTQYF
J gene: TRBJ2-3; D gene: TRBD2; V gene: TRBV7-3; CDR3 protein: CASSTSGAGGPTDTQYF
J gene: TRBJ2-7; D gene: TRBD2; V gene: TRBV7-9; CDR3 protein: CASSLGGGVYYEQYF
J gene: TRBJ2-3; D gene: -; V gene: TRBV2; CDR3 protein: CASRRRVGGTDTQYF